Following are 8 T cell receptor beta chains from one sample sequenced in a study of identifying expanded T cells in peripheral blood. Clones were read by immunoSEQ multiplex PCR, and TCRdb kept only the in-frame ones, dropping some. The data show about 89,000 clones, with about 90% seen just once and roughly 5.9% held by the top ten. The sequenced sample consisted of blood. All receptors come from a person aged 18 to 75 in good health.

This rearrangement joins TRBV7-2 to TRBJ1-3; D not certain. CDR1 SGHTA and CDR2 FQGNSA come from the germline V gene. V shed 5 bases and J shed 4 bases, with 21 bases lying between them. The CDR3 is 17 residues long. The CDR3 is CASSPISKWRLGNTIYF. For the CDR3, the DNA is TGTGCCAGCAGCCCCATATCTAAGTGGAGACTGGGAAACACCATATATTTT.

The gene calls are TRBV11-2 and TRBJ2-7; 10 positions match TRBD1. CDR3 length: 17 amino acids. Germline V CDR1 and CDR2: SGHAT, FQNNGV. V lost 5 bases, J lost 3 bases, and 13 bases stayed unmatched. Here the CDR3 reads CASSARNPGQGIYEQYF. CDR3 nucleotides: TGTGCCAGCAGCGCGAGGAACCCGGGACAGGGGATCTACGAGCAGTACTTC. The variable domain in full, completed from reference TRBV11-2 and TRBJ2-7, reads EAGVAQSPRYKIIEKRQSVAFWCNPISGHATLYWYQQILGQGPKLLIQFQNNGVVDDSQLPKDRFSAERLKGVDSTLKIQPAKLEDSAVYLCASSARNPGQGIYEQYFGPGTRLTVT.

The genes are TRBV13 and TRBJ1-2; 8 nucleotides align to TRBD1. V trimming: 6 bases; J trimming: 6 bases; junction bases outside the gene matches: 12. This CDR3 region has 15 residues. Germline V lookup: CDR1 PRHDT, CDR2 FYEKMQ (reference sequence). The CDR3 DNA is TGTGCCAGCAGACAGACAGGGGCCTTTTCCGATGGCTACACCTTC. Translated, it gives CASRQTGAFSDGYTF.

V is TRBV25-1 and J is TRBJ2-3, with a weak D call TRBD1 (6 bases). Trimming left V 2 bases short and J 3 bases short, with 18 bases between. The CDR3 length is 17 residues. CDR1 is MGHDK, CDR2 SYGVNS, per germline. The CDR3 region is CASSERDGGKSTDTQYF. CDR3 bases: TGTGCCAGCAGTGAACGGGATGGGGGCAAGTCGACAGATACGCAGTATTTT.

The chain joins TRBV7-2 to TRBJ2-2; D is unclear. Germline lookup yields CDR1 SGHTA and CDR2 FQGNSA. This CDR3 is built from 15 residues. V was pared by 1 base and J by 0 bases, with 6 bases between. CDR3 nucleotides: TGTGCCAGCAGCTTAGTTGGTCCGAACACCGGGGAGCTGTTTTTT. It yields the protein CASSLVGPNTGELFF.

This clone was seen a handful of times. The chain has TRBV7-9 and TRBJ2-3, with D hard to call. With 3 bases removed from V and 0 bases from J, the gap between germline ends came to 1 base. This CDR3 has 12 amino acids. Looked up from germline, CDR1 is SEHNR and CDR2 is FQNEAQ (reference sequence). The CDR3 coding sequence is TGTGCCAGCAGCTTTAGCACAGATACGCAGTATTTT. Its translation is CASSFSTDTQYF.

This chain links TRBV7-2 with TRBJ1-1; 7 bases are shared with TRBD1. The germline V gene encodes CDR1 SGHTA and CDR2 FQGNSA. With V trimmed by 3 bases and J by 1 base, 2 bases remained unmatched. The CDR3 has 14 residues. The CDR3 DNA is TGTGCCAGCAGCTTCGGGACAGCGAACACTGAAGCTTTCTTT. Protein product: CASSFGTANTEAFF.

This chain joins TRBV5-1 and TRBJ2-7; possibly TRBD1 or TRBD2 for D (5 bases each). The CDR3 has 14 amino acids. V was cut by 2 bases and J by 2 bases, with 11 bases left in between. Germline lookup yields CDR1 SGHRS and CDR2 YFSETQ. CDR3 coding DNA: TGCGCCAGCAGCTTTGGGACGTCGACCTACGAGCAGTACTTC. Translating it yields CASSFGTSTYEQYF.